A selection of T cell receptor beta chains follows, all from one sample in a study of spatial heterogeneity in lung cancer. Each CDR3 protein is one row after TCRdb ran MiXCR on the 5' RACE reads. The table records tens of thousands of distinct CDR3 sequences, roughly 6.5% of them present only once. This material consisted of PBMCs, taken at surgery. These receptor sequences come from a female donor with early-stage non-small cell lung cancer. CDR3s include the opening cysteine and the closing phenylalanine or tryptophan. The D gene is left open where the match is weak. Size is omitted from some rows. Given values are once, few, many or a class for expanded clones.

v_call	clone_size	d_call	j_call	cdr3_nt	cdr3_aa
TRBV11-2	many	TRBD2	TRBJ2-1	TGTGCCAGCAGATCGCTCCCGGGAGGGCCTGGTGAGCAGTTCTTC	CASRSLPGGPGEQFF
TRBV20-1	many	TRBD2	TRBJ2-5	TGCAGTGCCAAGACTAGCGGGGGGTCGAACCTCCAAGAGACCCAGTACTTC	CSAKTSGGSNLQETQYF
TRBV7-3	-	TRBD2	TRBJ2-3	TGTGCCAGCAGCTTAATAGGCGGGGGGCCCGCAGATACGCAGTATTTT	CASSLIGGGPADTQYF
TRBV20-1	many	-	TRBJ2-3	TGCAGTGCTAGAGATTCCGGGGGAGTGTCAGATACGCAGTATTTT	CSARDSGGVSDTQYF
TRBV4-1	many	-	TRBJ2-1	TGCGCCAGCAGCTCTCCTGGGCGGCGGAGCAAAAATGAGCAGTTCTTC	CASSSPGRRSKNEQFF
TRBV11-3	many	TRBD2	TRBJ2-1	TGTGCCAGCAGCTTTAGCGGGATGTACAATGAGCAGTTCTTC	CASSFSGMYNEQFF
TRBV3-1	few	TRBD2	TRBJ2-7	TGTGCCAGGCAGCTCCGGGGGAGGGCCAGGGACGAGCAGTACTTC	CARQLRGRARDEQYF
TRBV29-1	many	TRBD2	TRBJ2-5	TGCAGCGTGACAACTAGCGGGGGGGCCGGGGAGACCCAGTACTTC	CSVTTSGGAGETQYF
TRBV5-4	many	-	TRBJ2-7	TGTGCCAGCAGCTTGGTAGGGGTGGACCCCCGCTACGAGCAGTACTTC	CASSLVGVDPRYEQYF
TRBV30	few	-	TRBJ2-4	TGTGCTGTGGAGGGCGTAGCCAAAAACATTCAGTACTTC	CAVEGVAKNIQYF
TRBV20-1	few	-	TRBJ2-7	TGCAGTGCCCGGCTAATCCCAGCCTACGAGCAGTACTTC	CSARLIPAYEQYF
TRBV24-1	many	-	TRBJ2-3	TGTGCCACCAGTGATTATACAGGGGAGGCAGATACGCAGTATTTT	CATSDYTGEADTQYF
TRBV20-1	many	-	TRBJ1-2	TGCAGTGCGTCCGCAAACTATGGCTACACCTTC	CSASANYGYTF
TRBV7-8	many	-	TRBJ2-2	TGTGCCAGCAGCCCCTCGCGGATGGGCGGGGAGCTGTTTTTT	CASSPSRMGGELFF
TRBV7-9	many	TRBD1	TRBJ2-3	TGTGCCAGCAGCTTATGGACAGGGAGCACAGATACGCAGTATTTT	CASSLWTGSTDTQYF
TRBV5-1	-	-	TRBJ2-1	TGCGCCAGCAGCCAACCGGGGGCCAATGAGCAGTTCTTC	CASSQPGANEQFF
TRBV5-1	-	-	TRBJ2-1	TGCGCCAGCAGCTCCGACAGGAGCTCCTACAATGAGCAGTTCTTC	CASSSDRSSYNEQFF
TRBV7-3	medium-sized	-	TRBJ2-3	TGTGCCAGCAGCTTAATAGTGGGCGGACCCACAGATACGCAGTATTTT	CASSLIVGGPTDTQYF
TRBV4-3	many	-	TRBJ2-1	TGCGCCAGCAGCCAAGGGGCCCACCTCTCCTACAATGAGCAGTTCTTC	CASSQGAHLSYNEQFF
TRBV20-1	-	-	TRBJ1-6	TGCAGTGCTAGAGAGGATAGGACGGGGTATAATTCACCCCTCCACTTT	CSAREDRTGYNSPLHF
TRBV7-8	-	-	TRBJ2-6	TGTGCCAGCAGCTTAGGGAACACTAACTCTGGGGCCAACGTCCTGACTTTC	CASSLGNTNSGANVLTF
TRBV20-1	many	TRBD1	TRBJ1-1	TGCAGTGCTATCCATTCCGGGACAGCAAACACTGAAGCTTTCTTT	CSAIHSGTANTEAFF
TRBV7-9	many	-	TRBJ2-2	TGTGCCAGCAGTCGAAGGTCCGGACGAAGGAACACCGGGGAGCTGTTTTTT	CASSRRSGRRNTGELFF
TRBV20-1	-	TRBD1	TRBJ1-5	TGCAGTGCTGCGGACAGGAGGGGCAATCAGCCCCAGCATTTT	CSAADRRGNQPQHF
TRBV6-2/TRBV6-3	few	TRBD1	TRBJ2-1	TGTGCCAGCAGTCGCGGGACAGGGTATTACAATGAGCAGTTCTTC	CASSRGTGYYNEQFF
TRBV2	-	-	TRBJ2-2	TGTGCCAGCAGGGTCCAGGTCGGGGAGCTGTTTTTT	CASRVQVGELFF
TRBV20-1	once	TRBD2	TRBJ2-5	TGCAGTGCTAGCGGGCTAGCGGGGGGCTTAGAGACCCAGTACTTC	CSASGLAGGLETQYF
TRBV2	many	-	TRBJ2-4	TGTGCCAGCAGTAAACCGGGTCCAGGGGATAACATTCAGTACTTC	CASSKPGPGDNIQYF
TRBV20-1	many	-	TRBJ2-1	TGCAGTGCTAGAGACTTCTTAGGGCCAGCCAACAATGAGCAGTTCTTC	CSARDFLGPANNEQFF
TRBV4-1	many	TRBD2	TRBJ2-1	TGCGCCAGCAGCCAAGATGGGACTAGCGGGGGGCGCAATGAGCAGTTCTTC	CASSQDGTSGGRNEQFF
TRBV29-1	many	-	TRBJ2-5	TGCAGCGTCGCCACAGGCGGAGAGACCCAGTACTTC	CSVATGGETQYF
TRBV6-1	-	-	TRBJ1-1	TGTGCCAGCAGCCCAGCCCGAGACAGACTCTCTGGCACTGAAGCTTTCTTT	CASSPARDRLSGTEAFF
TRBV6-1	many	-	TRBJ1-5	TGTGCCAGCTCTCGGGTTCTCCAGCCCCAGCATTTT	CASSRVLQPQHF
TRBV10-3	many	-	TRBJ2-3	TGTGCCATCAGTGACCAAAGGGGGACCCCAGATACGCAGTATTTT	CAISDQRGTPDTQYF
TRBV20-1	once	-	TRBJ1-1	TGCAGTGCCGACAGGACCACTGAAGCTTTCTTT	CSADRTTEAFF
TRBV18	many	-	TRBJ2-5	TGTGCCAGCTCACCCACTAAATCGGAGACCCAGTACTTC	CASSPTKSETQYF
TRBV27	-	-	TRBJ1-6	TGTGCCAGCAGCTTTTTACACGCCCTCACCCTCCACTTT	CASSFLHALTLHF
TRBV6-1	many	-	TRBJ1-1	TGTGCCAGCAGCCCCGGGATGAACGCTGAAGCTTTCTTT	CASSPGMNAEAFF
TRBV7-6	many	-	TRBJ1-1	TGTGCCAGCAGCTTATGGCACTCCGGGACCGCAATTCGGTGGCTCGTTTGCACTGAAGCTTTCTTT	CASSLWHSGTAIRWLVCTEAFF
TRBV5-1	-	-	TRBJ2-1	TGCGCCAGCAGTTACTCGGGAGTCCTGACCTACAATGAGCAGTTCTTC	CASSYSGVLTYNEQFF
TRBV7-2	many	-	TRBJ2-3	TGTGCCAGCAGCTTTCTGAGGCAAGATACGCAGTATTTT	CASSFLRQDTQYF
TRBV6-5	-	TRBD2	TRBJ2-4	TGTGCCAGCAGTAAAGCGGGGACGGCCAAAAACATTCAGTACTTC	CASSKAGTAKNIQYF
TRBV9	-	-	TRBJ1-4	TGTGCCAGCAGCTCCGACGGGTTCACTGAAAAACTGTTTTTT	CASSSDGFTEKLFF
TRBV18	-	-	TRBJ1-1	TGTGCCTCGGCGGGGAGCACTGAAGCTTTCTTT	CASAGSTEAFF
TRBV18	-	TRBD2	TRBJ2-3	TGTGCCAGCTCACCAAAGGTCGCGGGGGGAACCACAGATACGCAGTATTTT	CASSPKVAGGTTDTQYF
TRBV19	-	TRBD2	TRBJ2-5	TGTGCCAGTAGTATAGGGGACTACCAGAAAGAGACCCAGTACTTC	CASSIGDYQKETQYF
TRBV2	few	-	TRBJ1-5	TGTGCCAGCAGTGAGAGGGTGAGCAATCAGCCCCAGCATTTT	CASSERVSNQPQHF
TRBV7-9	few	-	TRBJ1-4	TGTGCCAGCAGCCCCGCCCCAAGTGCAACTAATGAAAAACTGTTTTTT	CASSPAPSATNEKLFF
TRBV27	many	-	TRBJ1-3	TGTGCCAGCAGTTTAATGGGCCCCCGGGGGCCCGGGAACACCATATATTTT	CASSLMGPRGPGNTIYF
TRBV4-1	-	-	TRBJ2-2	TGCGCCAGCAGCCAAGTTGGGACCGGGGAGCTGTTTTTT	CASSQVGTGELFF
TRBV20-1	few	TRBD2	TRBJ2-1	TGCAGTGCTAGAATCCCCTCGGGAGGGAACTACAATGAGCAGTTCTTC	CSARIPSGGNYNEQFF
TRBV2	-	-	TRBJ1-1	TGTGCCAGCAGTGCCATGGGACGGTTGAACACTGAAGCTTTCTTT	CASSAMGRLNTEAFF
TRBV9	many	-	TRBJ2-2	TGTGCCAGCAGCGGGACCCTTAACACCGGGGAGCTGTTTTTT	CASSGTLNTGELFF
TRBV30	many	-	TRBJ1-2	TGTGCCCGGAGGGGATACTATGGCTACACCTTC	CARRGYYGYTF